Listed here are 6 T cell receptor beta chains from one sample, sequenced in a study of blood T cells in healthy people across ages. Next came a second PCR, run for about 6 to 12 cycles, which used a sample-barcoded 5' primer along with a J-beta primer mix. TCRdb reanalysed the 5' RACE reads using MiXCR and keeps one entry per CDR3 protein. Of some 640,000 distinct CDR3 sequences in the sample, roughly 50% were seen once. Source material: blood. The source is a woman aged 60-75 years in good health.

The chain carries TRBV5-1 and TRBJ1-2; the match to TRBD1 covers 10 bases. Per germline, CDR1 SGHRS and CDR2 YFSETQ. The CDR3 extends over 17 amino acids. V gave up 4 bases and J gave up 2 bases; unmatched junction bases: 11. CDR3 sequence reads: CASSHRIPGQGNYGYTF. As DNA, the CDR3 is TGCGCCAGCAGCCACCGTATTCCGGGACAGGGGAACTATGGCTACACCTTC.

This clonotype occurred a few times. The chain couples TRBV5-1 to TRBJ2-7; D is possibly TRBD2 (6 bases). From germline, CDR1 is SGHRS and CDR2 YFSETQ. CDR3 size: 13 residues. Deletions cut 2 bases from V and 9 bases from J, with 15 bases between. The CDR3 bases are TGCGCCAGCAGCTTATCTCCCTTGGGGGGGCAGTACTTC. This gives the protein CASSLSPLGGQYF.

This clonotype was seen only a few times. The chain couples TRBV20-1 to TRBJ2-1; TRBD2 is a possible D gene (5 bases). CDR1 and CDR2 from the germline V gene are DFQATT and SNEGSKA (reference sequence). The CDR3 is made up of 14 amino acids. Trimming stripped 2 bases from V and 6 bases from J, with 14 bases between. CDR3 nucleotides: TGCAGTGCTAGACGTCTAGCAAAGCCCAATGAGCAGTTCTTC. The encoded protein is CSARRLAKPNEQFF.

This clonotype came up once. The chain couples TRBV29-1 to TRBJ2-3; a weak D match, TRBD1 (6 bases). Deletions cut 5 bases from V and 2 bases from J, with 14 bases between. Germline assignment: CDR1 SQVTM and CDR2 ANQGSEA. This CDR3 region has 14 residues. CDR3 residues: CSVSGAPSTDTQYF. As DNA, the CDR3 is TGCAGCGTTTCAGGGGCCCCCTCCACAGATACGCAGTATTTT.

V is TRBV5-6 and J is TRBJ2-4; TRBD2 agrees at 7 bases. V was pared by 6 bases and J by 7 bases, with 13 bases of the junction left unmatched. CDR3 length: 15 amino acids. CDR1 SGHDT and CDR2 YYEEEE come from the germline V gene. The CDR3 DNA is TGTGCCAGCAACGCTGGGGGGGAGGGTCGGAACATTCAGTACTTC. Translated, it gives CASNAGGEGRNIQYF.

This chain joins TRBV4-2 and TRBJ2-3; D is unclear. The CDR3 runs 13 residues. CDR1 is LGHNA, CDR2 YNFKEQ, per germline. V lost 2 bases to trimming and J lost 4 bases, with 7 bases between them. The CDR3 here is CASSQNIADTQYF. CDR3 in DNA: TGTGCCAGCAGCCAAAACATTGCAGATACGCAGTATTTT.